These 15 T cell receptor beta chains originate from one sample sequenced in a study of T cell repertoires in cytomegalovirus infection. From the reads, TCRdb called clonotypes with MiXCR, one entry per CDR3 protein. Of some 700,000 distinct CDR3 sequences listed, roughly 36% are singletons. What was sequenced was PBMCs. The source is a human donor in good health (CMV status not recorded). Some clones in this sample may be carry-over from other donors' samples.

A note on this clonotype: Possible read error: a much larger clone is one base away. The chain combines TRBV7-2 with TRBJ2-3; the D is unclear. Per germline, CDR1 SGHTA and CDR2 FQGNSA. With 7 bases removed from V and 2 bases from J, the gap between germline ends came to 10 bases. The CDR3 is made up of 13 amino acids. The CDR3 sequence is CASIEDPTDTQYF. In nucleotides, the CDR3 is TGTGCCAGCATCGAGGACCCCACAGATACGCAGTATTTT.

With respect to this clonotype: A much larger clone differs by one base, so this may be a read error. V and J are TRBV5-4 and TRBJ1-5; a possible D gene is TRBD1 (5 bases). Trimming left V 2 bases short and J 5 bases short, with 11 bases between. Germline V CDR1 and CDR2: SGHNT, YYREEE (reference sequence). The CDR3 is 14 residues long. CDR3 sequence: CASSFGGVHQPQHF. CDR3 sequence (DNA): TGTGCCAGCAGCTTCGGAGGGGTGCATCAGCCCCAGCATTTT.

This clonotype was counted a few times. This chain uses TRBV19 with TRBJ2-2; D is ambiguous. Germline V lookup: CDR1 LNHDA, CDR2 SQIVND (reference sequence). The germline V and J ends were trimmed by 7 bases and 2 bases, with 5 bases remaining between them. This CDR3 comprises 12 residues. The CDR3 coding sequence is TGTGCCAGTAATGTTAACACCGGGGAGCTGTTTTTT. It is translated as CASNVNTGELFF.

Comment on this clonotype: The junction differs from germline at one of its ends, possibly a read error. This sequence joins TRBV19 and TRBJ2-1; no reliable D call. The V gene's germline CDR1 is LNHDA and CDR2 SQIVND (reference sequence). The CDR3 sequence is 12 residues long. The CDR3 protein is CASSIVWGEQVF. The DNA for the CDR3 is TGTGCCAGTAGTATCGTGTGGGGTGAGCAGGTCTTC.

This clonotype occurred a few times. The CDR3 loop is CASNGGSSGNTIYF. CDR3 DNA: TGTGCCAGCAACGGAGGGTCCTCTGGAAACACCATATATTTT. The V call is TRBV19, the J call TRBJ1-3; D call uncertain. Deletions cut 9 bases from V and 0 bases from J, with 12 bases between. This CDR3 region has 14 residues. From germline, CDR1 is LNHDA and CDR2 SQIVND (reference sequence).

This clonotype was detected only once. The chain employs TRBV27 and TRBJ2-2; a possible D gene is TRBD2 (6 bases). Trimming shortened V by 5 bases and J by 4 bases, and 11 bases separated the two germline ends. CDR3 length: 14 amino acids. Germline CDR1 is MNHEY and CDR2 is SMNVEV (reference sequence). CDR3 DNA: TGTGCCAGCAGTCAGACTAGGGGCACCGGGGAGCTGTTTTTT. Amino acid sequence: CASSQTRGTGELFF.

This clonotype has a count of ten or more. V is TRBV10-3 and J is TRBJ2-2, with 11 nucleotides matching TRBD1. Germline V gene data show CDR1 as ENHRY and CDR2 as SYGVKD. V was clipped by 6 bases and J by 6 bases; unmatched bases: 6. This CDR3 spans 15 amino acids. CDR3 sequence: CAISPDRGLPGELFF. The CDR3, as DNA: TGTGCCATCAGCCCGGACAGGGGGCTGCCCGGGGAGCTGTTTTTT.

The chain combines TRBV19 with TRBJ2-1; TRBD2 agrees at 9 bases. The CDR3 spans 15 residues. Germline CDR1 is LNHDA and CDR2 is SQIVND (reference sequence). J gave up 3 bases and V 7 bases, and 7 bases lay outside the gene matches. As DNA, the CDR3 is TGTGCCAGTATGGGCGGGGGGGGAAACTACAATGAGCAGTTCTTC. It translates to CASMGGGGNYNEQFF. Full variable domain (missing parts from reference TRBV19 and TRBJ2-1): DGGITQSPKYLFRKEGQNVTLSCEQNLNHDAMYWYRQDPGQGLRLIYYSQIVNDFQKGDIAEGYSVSREKKESFPLTVTSAQKNPTAFYLCASMGGGGNYNEQFFGPGTRLTVL.

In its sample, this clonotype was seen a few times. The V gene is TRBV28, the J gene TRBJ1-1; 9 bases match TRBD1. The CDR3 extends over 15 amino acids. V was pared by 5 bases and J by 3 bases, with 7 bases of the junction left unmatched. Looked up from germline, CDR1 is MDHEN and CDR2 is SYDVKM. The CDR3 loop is CASSRQGVGYTEAFF. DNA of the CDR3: TGTGCCAGCAGTCGACAGGGGGTAGGGTACACTGAAGCTTTCTTT.

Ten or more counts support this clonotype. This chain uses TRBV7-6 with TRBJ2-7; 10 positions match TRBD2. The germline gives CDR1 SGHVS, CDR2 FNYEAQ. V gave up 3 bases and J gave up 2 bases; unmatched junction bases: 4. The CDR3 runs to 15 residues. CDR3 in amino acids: CASSLEAGGPYEQYF. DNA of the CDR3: TGTGCCAGCAGCTTGGAAGCGGGGGGGCCCTACGAGCAGTACTTC.

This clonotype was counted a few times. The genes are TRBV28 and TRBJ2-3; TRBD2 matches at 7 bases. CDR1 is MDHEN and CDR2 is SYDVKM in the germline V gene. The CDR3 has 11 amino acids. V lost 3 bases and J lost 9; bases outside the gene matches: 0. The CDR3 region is CASSLRGTQYF. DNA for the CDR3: TGTGCCAGCAGTTTGCGGGGGACGCAGTATTTT.

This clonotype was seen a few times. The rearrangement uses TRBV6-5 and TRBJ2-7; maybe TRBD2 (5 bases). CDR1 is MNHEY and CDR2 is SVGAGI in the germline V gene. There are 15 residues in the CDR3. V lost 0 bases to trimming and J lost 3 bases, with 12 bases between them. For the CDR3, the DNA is TGTGCCAGCAGTTACTCGAGGGCAGCACACTACGAGCAGTACTTC. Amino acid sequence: CASSYSRAAHYEQYF.

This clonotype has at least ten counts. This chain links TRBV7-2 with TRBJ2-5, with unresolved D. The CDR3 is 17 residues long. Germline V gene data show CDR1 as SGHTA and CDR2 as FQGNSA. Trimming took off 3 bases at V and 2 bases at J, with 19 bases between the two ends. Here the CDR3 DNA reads TGTGCCAGCAGCTTCCCACTTAGCTTTCCCCTACAAGAGACCCAGTACTTC. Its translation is CASSFPLSFPLQETQYF.

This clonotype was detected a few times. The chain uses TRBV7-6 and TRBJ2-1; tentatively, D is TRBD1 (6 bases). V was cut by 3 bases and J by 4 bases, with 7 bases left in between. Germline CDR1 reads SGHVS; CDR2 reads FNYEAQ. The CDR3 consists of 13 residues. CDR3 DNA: TGTGCCAGCAGCTTTGGACAGTACAATGAGCAGTTCTTC. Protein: CASSFGQYNEQFF.

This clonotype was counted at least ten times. CDR3 amino acids: CASSLEGTNTEAFF. In DNA form, the CDR3 reads TGTGCCAGCAGCCTCGAGGGAACGAACACTGAAGCTTTCTTT. This sequence joins TRBV28 and TRBJ1-1; D remains ambiguous. In germline, CDR1 is MDHEN, CDR2 SYDVKM. V was pared by 6 bases and J by 1 base, with 12 bases between. The CDR3 has 14 amino acids. Full variable domain (outside the CDR3, taken from reference TRBV28 and TRBJ1-1): DVKVTQSSRYLVKRTGEKVFLECVQDMDHENMFWYRQDPGLGLRLIYFSYDVKMKEKGDIPEGYSVSREKKERFSLILESASTNQTSMYLCASSLEGTNTEAFFGQGTRLTVV.